The 13 T cell receptor beta chains below come from one sample, sequenced in a study of spatial heterogeneity in lung cancer. TCRdb re-called the 5' RACE reads with MiXCR, one entry per CDR3 protein. The data contain some 54,000 distinct CDR3 sequences, roughly 7.4% of them singletons. Time point of the sample: blood at routine non-recurrence follow-up after resection. Tumor, nontumor lung or frozen PBMC supplied whole RNA that was sequenced unsorted. The material sequenced was PBMCs, taken at follow-up. All receptors come from a female donor with early-stage non-small cell lung cancer.

This clonotype was observed a few times. The rearrangement joins TRBV19 to TRBJ1-5, with D possibly matching TRBD1 (5 bases). CDR3 length: 18 amino acids. Deletions cut 3 bases from V and 12 bases from J, with 30 bases between. Germline V lookup: CDR1 LNHDA, CDR2 SQIVND (reference sequence). The CDR3 bases are TGTGCCAGTAGTATTGGTAAGGGTGGGACGTATGGGATCAGACTCCAGCATTTT. It translates to CASSIGKGGTYGIRLQHF. The full variable domain, its missing parts supplied by reference TRBV19 and TRBJ1-5, is DGGITQSPKYLFRKEGQNVTLSCEQNLNHDAMYWYRQDPGQGLRLIYYSQIVNDFQKGDIAEGYSVSREKKESFPLTVTSAQKNPTAFYLCASSIGKGGTYGIRLQHFGDGTRLSIL.

This clonotype was observed a few times. This chain uses TRBV10-1 with TRBJ2-3; possibly TRBD1 for D (6 bases). V gave up 0 bases and J gave up 2 bases, with 12 bases separating them. The CDR3 extends over 16 amino acids. The germline CDR1 and CDR2 sequences are WNHNN and SYGVQD (reference sequence). CDR3 sequence (DNA): TGCGCCAGCAGTGAGTCTTTGACAGGCTCCACAGATACGCAGTATTTT. This encodes CASSESLTGSTDTQYF.

In its sample, this clonotype was seen many times. The gene calls are TRBV28 and TRBJ1-2; D is uncertain. CDR1 and CDR2 from the germline V gene are MDHEN and SYDVKM. The CDR3 runs to 11 residues. Trimming left V 10 bases short and J 8 bases short, with 14 bases between. CDR3 in DNA: TGTGCCACCCATTATGGGTACGGCTACACCTTC. Protein: CATHYGYGYTF.

This clonotype was detected only a few times. V and J are TRBV5-1 and TRBJ2-1; 11 nucleotides align to TRBD2. In germline, CDR1 is SGHRS, CDR2 YFSETQ. The V and J ends lost 4 bases and 4 bases, in that order; junction bases with no gene match: 7. The CDR3 runs 16 residues. The CDR3 loop is CASSPGTSGDYNEQFF. The CDR3, as DNA: TGCGCCAGCAGCCCAGGGACTAGCGGTGATTACAATGAGCAGTTCTTC. Together with reference TRBV5-1 and TRBJ2-1, the CDR3 gives the full variable domain: KAGVTQTPRYLIKTRGQQVTLSCSPISGHRSVSWYQQTPGQGLQFLFEYFSETQRNKGNFPGRFSGRQFSNSRSEMNVSTLELGDSALYLCASSPGTSGDYNEQFFGPGTRLTVL.

This clonotype showed up many times. The chain carries TRBV11-2 and TRBJ1-1, with 7 bases fitting TRBD1. V gave up 5 bases and J gave up 4 bases; unmatched junction bases: 7. Germline CDR1 is SGHAT and CDR2 is FQNNGV. The CDR3 is 14 amino acids. Here the CDR3 reads CASSLDRLGTEAFF. CDR3 nucleotides: TGTGCCAGCAGCCTGGACAGGCTGGGCACTGAAGCTTTCTTT.

This clonotype was picked up a small number of times. The rearrangement links TRBV7-9 to TRBJ2-3, with D possibly being TRBD1 (5 bases). CDR3 size: 14 residues. Germline V gene data show CDR1 as SEHNR and CDR2 as FQNEAQ (reference sequence). Trimming cost V 2 bases and J 3 bases, with 9 bases left between them. This CDR3 is CASSLSAGTDTQYF. In nucleotides, the CDR3 is TGTGCCAGCAGCTTAAGTGCAGGGACAGATACGCAGTATTTT.

This clonotype has a handful of counts. The gene calls are TRBV10-3 and TRBJ2-1, with unresolved D. The CDR3 has 11 residues. CDR1 and CDR2 from the germline V gene are ENHRY and SYGVKD. V was clipped by 10 bases and J by 8 bases, with 12 bases between them. CDR3 sequence: CATAFMDEQFF. CDR3 nucleotides: TGTGCCACCGCGTTCATGGATGAGCAGTTCTTC.

This clonotype has ten or more counts. This sequence joins TRBV7-2 and TRBJ2-5; the D call may be TRBD1 or TRBD2 (5 bases each). The CDR3 extends over 15 amino acids. V lost 4 bases and J 5 bases, leaving 17 bases between the germline ends. Looked up from germline, CDR1 is SGHTA and CDR2 is FQGNSA. In DNA, the CDR3 is TGTGCCAGCAGCTCGAACCCCGTAGAGGGGGAGACCCAGTACTTC. Its translation is CASSSNPVEGETQYF.

Many counts were recorded for this clonotype. The chain combines TRBV7-8 with TRBJ2-3; D unresolved. The CDR3 loop spans 15 amino acids. The V end was cut by 5 bases, the J end by 2 bases, with 14 bases between. Per germline, CDR1 SGHVS and CDR2 FQNEAQ. CDR3 in DNA: TGTGCCAGCAGCCGGACGGTGGAACCCACAGATACGCAGTATTTT. This encodes CASSRTVEPTDTQYF. Supplemented by reference TRBV7-8 and TRBJ2-3, the full variable domain reads GAGVSQSPRYKVAKRGQDVALRCDPISGHVSLFWYQQALGQGPEFLTYFQNEAQLDKSGLPSDRFFAERPEGSVSTLKIQRTQQEDSAVYLCASSRTVEPTDTQYFGPGTRLTVL.

V gene TRBV29-1 combines with J gene TRBJ2-7, with D perhaps given as TRBD1 or TRBD2 (5 bases each). Germline lookup yields CDR1 SQVTM and CDR2 ANQGSEA. V lost 4 bases and J 0 bases, leaving 10 bases between the germline ends. The CDR3 contains 13 residues. The CDR3 here is CSVGGESSYEQYF. As DNA, the CDR3 is TGCAGCGTTGGAGGGGAGAGCTCCTACGAGCAGTACTTC.

The table lists this clonotype with many counts. The J gene is TRBJ2-3, the V gene TRBV7-2; 10 bases match TRBD2. CDR1 and CDR2 (germline): SGHTA, FQGNSA. J lost 3 bases, V lost 3 bases, and 12 bases had no gene match. The CDR3 has 18 residues. CDR3 in amino acids: CASSFRLAGAVATDTQYF. The CDR3 DNA reads TGTGCCAGCAGCTTCCGGCTAGCGGGGGCGGTAGCGACAGATACGCAGTATTTT.

Points on this clonotype: Germline is not matched at one junction end, which may reflect a read error. The chain has TRBV4-1 and TRBJ2-1; the D gene is possibly TRBD1 (6 bases). The CDR3 covers 15 residues. The germline V gene has CDR1 MGHRA and CDR2 YSYEKL. The CDR3 here is CANSLRDTLKDEQFF. The CDR3 coding sequence is TGCGCCAACAGCCTCCGGGACACGCTTAAGGATGAGCAGTTCTTC.

The chain recombines TRBV2 with TRBJ1-1; D not resolved. CDR1 is SNHLY, CDR2 FYNNEI, per germline. This CDR3 comprises 12 residues. V was clipped by 1 base and J by 9 bases, with 9 bases between them. The CDR3 spells CASSEDGKKAFF. The CDR3 DNA reads as TGTGCCAGCAGTGAAGATGGCAAAAAAGCTTTCTTT.